This TCR beta chain derives from a study of blood T cell repertoires in COVID-19. CDR3 length equals 14 residues. From germline, CDR1 is MNHEY and CDR2 SVGEGT. V was clipped by 2 bases and J by 4 bases, with 11 bases between them. Participant age was about 18 to 89 years, and participants resided in approximately 25 US areas. This clone turned up a few times. Libraries were prepared by immunoSEQ multiplex PCR; TCRdb keeps only in-frame clonotypes and omits some of them. The sample yields about 220,000 clones, approximately 84% seen once. The rearrangement joins TRBV6-2 or TRBV6-3 to TRBJ1-1, with D possibly matching TRBD1 (6 bases). The sequencing input was PBMCs or T cells enriched from blood (not recorded which). The receptor's source is a man aged 40-49 years who had recovered from COVID-19. CDR3 in DNA: TGTGCCAGCAGTTACGGGGGGGCTGCCACTGAAGCTTTCTTT. Protein product: CASSYGGAATEAFF.